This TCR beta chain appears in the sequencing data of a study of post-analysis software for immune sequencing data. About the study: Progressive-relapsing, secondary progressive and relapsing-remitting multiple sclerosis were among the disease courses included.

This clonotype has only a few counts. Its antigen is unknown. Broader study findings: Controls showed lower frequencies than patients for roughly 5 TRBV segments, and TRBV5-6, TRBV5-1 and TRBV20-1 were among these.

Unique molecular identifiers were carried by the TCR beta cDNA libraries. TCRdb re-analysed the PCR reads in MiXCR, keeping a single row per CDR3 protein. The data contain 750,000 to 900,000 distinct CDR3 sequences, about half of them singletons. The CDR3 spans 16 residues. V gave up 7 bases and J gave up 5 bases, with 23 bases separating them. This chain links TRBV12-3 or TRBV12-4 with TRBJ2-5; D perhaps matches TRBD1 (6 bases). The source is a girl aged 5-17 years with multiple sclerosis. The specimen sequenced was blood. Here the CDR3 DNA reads TGTGCCAGCACTGTATCGATCGGGACAAAGGTTGAGACCCAGTACTTC. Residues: CASTVSIGTKVETQYF.